Given below is one T cell receptor beta chain in context. The data originate from a study of blood T cell repertoires in COVID-19. Study-wide background: In each case, the material was cDNA or gDNA derived from T cells, B-cell-depleted T cells, or PBMCs.

The CDR3 covers 12 residues. The J segment lost 4 bases and the V segment lost 6 bases, leaving 3 bases of the junction unmatched. Germline V CDR1 and CDR2: SQVTM, ANQGSEA. Participants spanned ages roughly 18 to 95 years and resided in 20 to 30 US areas. Participant-given clinical history determined each cohort assignment. In the original workflow: Counts of nucleated cells, estimated from reference gene primer amplification, were obtained. Method: immunoSEQ multiplex PCR; TCRdb's copy keeps in-frame clones and lacks some. D and trimming come from the DNA, and the V and J calls and clone size come from that table. Counted here are under 250,000 clones, under 90% occurring once; the ten biggest clones make up roughly 4%.

What was sequenced was PBMCs or T cells enriched from blood (not recorded which). The clonotype originates from a woman in her twenties or thirties with acute COVID-19. The V and J genes are TRBV29-1 and TRBJ1-1; 9 bases fit TRBD1. DNA for the CDR3: TGCAGCGTCGGACAGGGGACCACTGAAGCTTTCTTT. Protein sequence: CSVGQGTTEAFF.